The next 21 T cell receptor beta chains were all read from a single sample in a study of regulatory T cells in long-lasting Graves disease. Sample time point: newly diagnosed GD, antithyroid drugs for less than 3 months. PBMCs provided the RNA from which the TCR library was made. The authors built TCR beta libraries using iRepertoire HTBI primers and Arm-PCR of CDR3 regions. Via MiXCR, TCRdb re-called the multiplex PCR reads, giving one row per CDR3 protein. The sample records some 500,000 distinct CDR3 sequences, approximately 13% being singletons. These data are also associated with another study on T cells in Graves' hyperthyroidism and ophthalmopathy.

The sequencing used peripheral blood mononuclear cells (PBMCs), collected at new diagnosis, from a patient treated with antithyroid drugs. All receptors come from a man aged 30 to 39 with Graves disease.

This clonotype was seen more than once but under ten times. The V and J genes are TRBV27 and TRBJ2-1; tentatively, D is TRBD2 (5 bases). This CDR3 region has 16 residues. Germline V gene lookup returns CDR1 MNHEY and CDR2 SMNVEV (reference sequence). Trimming left V 7 bases short and J 2 bases short, with 18 bases between. The CDR3 loop is CASTSRGTPPYNEQFF. The CDR3 region has the DNA TGTGCCAGCACCAGCCGGGGAACACCCCCCTACAATGAGCAGTTCTTC.

Ten or more counts support this clonotype. CDR3 in amino acids: CASSLNVYRGTGLNTEAFF. Here the CDR3 DNA reads TGTGCCAGCAGCCTAAATGTTTATCGCGGGACTGGTCTGAACACTGAAGCTTTCTTT. The chain combines TRBV7-8 with TRBJ1-1, with D perhaps matching TRBD1 (5 bases). Germline V gene data show CDR1 as SGHVS and CDR2 as FQNEAQ. V gave up 5 bases and J gave up 0 bases, with 25 bases separating them. This CDR3 is built from 19 residues.

This clonotype was counted ten times or more. The chain joins TRBV13 to TRBJ2-3; D uncertain. The CDR3 has 12 amino acids. Germline assignment: CDR1 PRHDT and CDR2 FYEKMQ (reference sequence). V was clipped by 5 bases and J by 3 bases, with 6 bases between them. The CDR3 nucleotides read TGTGCCAGCAGCGTCCGGACAGATACGCAGTATTTT. It encodes CASSVRTDTQYF.

This chain connects TRBV9 to TRBJ2-7; 12 bases fit TRBD2. This CDR3 comprises 17 residues. Per germline, CDR1 SGDLS and CDR2 YYNGEE. Trimming at V came to 4 bases and at J to 5 bases, leaving 13 bases not matched to a gene. The CDR3 DNA reads as TGTGCCAGCAGCCCGATACCGACTAGCGGGAGTCCCCACGAGCAGTACTTC. Its protein is CASSPIPTSGSPHEQYF.

The chain combines TRBV24-1 with TRBJ1-5, with 10 positions matching TRBD1. After removal of 3 bases from V and 0 bases from J, the junction contained 10 bases not matched to a gene. The germline CDR1 and CDR2 sequences are KGHDR and SFDVKD. The CDR3 length is 19 residues. CDR3 region: CATSDVPGQGLYSNQPQHF. CDR3 in DNA: TGTGCCACCAGTGATGTCCCGGGACAGGGGCTTTATAGCAATCAGCCCCAGCATTTT.

This clonotype was picked up many times. The chain combines TRBV24-1 with TRBJ2-1; 13 bases are a match to TRBD2. Germline-derived CDR1 and CDR2 are KGHDR and SFDVKD. This CDR3 is 17 amino acids long. After removal of 3 bases from V and 4 bases from J, the junction contained 5 bases not matched to a gene. In nucleotides, the CDR3 is TGTGCCACCAGTGATACGGGACTAGCGGGGCCGTACAATGAGCAGTTCTTC. Amino acids: CATSDTGLAGPYNEQFF.

The chain couples TRBV6-5 to TRBJ2-7; 11 nucleotides match TRBD2. The CDR3 covers 16 residues. Germline CDR1 is MNHEY and CDR2 is SVGAGI. V trimming: 2 bases; J trimming: 6 bases; junction bases outside the gene matches: 9. DNA for the CDR3: TGTGCCAGCAGTTACGAGGGACTAGCGGTACAGGGCGAGCAGTACTTC. It encodes CASSYEGLAVQGEQYF.

In this sample, this clonotype turned up many times. V usage is TRBV27 and J usage is TRBJ2-3, with TRBD2 as a possible D gene (5 bases). The CDR3 loop spans 14 amino acids. V gave up 7 bases and J gave up 0 bases, with 11 bases separating them. Germline V gives CDR1 MNHEY, CDR2 SMNVEV (reference sequence). The CDR3 loop reads CASTPGGSTDTQYF. The CDR3 DNA reads as TGTGCCAGCACCCCGGGCGGGAGCACAGATACGCAGTATTTT.

This clonotype was picked up a small number of times. This rearrangement joins TRBV4-1 to TRBJ1-5; D is ambiguous. Deletions cut 1 base from V and 2 bases from J, with 15 bases between. Germline loops: CDR1 MGHRA, CDR2 YSYEKL. CDR3 length: 17 amino acids. CDR3 DNA: TGCGCCAGCAGCCAAGGTAGTCTAGGGTTCGGCAATCAGCCCCAGCATTTT. The encoded protein is CASSQGSLGFGNQPQHF.

This clonotype was counted many times. V gene TRBV15 combines with J gene TRBJ1-5; no clear D. V dropped 3 bases and J dropped 2 bases, with 20 bases sitting between them. This CDR3 spans 18 amino acids. Per the germline V gene, CDR1 is LNHNV and CDR2 is YYDKDF (reference sequence). The CDR3 sequence: CATSSALRDIQGNQPQHF. The CDR3 nucleotides are TGTGCCACCAGCAGCGCACTCCGGGATATACAAGGCAATCAGCCCCAGCATTTT. The full variable domain, with the rest looked up from reference TRBV15 and TRBJ1-5, is DAMVIQNPRYQVTQFGKPVTLSCSQTLNHNVMYWYQQKSSQAPKLLFHYYDKDFNNEADTPDNFQSRRPNTSFCFLDIRSPGLGDTAMYLCATSSALRDIQGNQPQHFGDGTRLSIL.

In this sample, this clonotype turned up a few times. The chain carries TRBV9 and TRBJ2-1; 13 bases fit TRBD2. With 0 bases clipped from V and 6 bases from J, the junction kept 3 bases outside the gene matches. CDR1 SGDLS and CDR2 YYNGEE come from the germline V gene. CDR3 size: 16 residues. The CDR3 bases are TGTGCCAGCAGCGTAGGCGGGACTAGCGGGATCAATGAGCAGTTCTTC. It encodes CASSVGGTSGINEQFF.

This clonotype was recorded at least ten times. The chain employs TRBV2 and TRBJ2-7; perhaps TRBD1 as D (6 bases). Germline V gene data show CDR1 as SNHLY and CDR2 as FYNNEI. Trimming shortened V by 6 bases and J by 4 bases, and 10 bases separated the two germline ends. This CDR3 comprises 12 residues. DNA for the CDR3: TGTGCCAGCAGCCCGGACAGATACGAGCAGTACTTC. Its translation: CASSPDRYEQYF.

Comment on this clonotype: A much larger clone lies a single base off, so this may be a read error. This rearrangement joins TRBV27 to TRBJ2-7; D may correspond to TRBD1 or TRBD2 (5 bases each). Germline V gives CDR1 MNHEY, CDR2 SMNVEV (reference sequence). CDR3 length equals 13 residues. The CDR3 here is CASSPGRMYEQHF. The CDR3 region has the DNA TGTGCCAGCAGTCCGGGACGAATGTACGAGCAGCACTTC.

In this sample, this clonotype turned up a few times. The chain joins TRBV9 to TRBJ1-2; 9 bases align to TRBD1. J lost 8 bases, V lost 3 bases, and 5 bases had no gene match. This CDR3 comprises 13 residues. Germline CDR1 and CDR2: SGDLS and YYNGEE. CDR3 sequence (DNA): TGTGCCAGCAGCGAGGGACAGGGTTCCGGCTACACCTTC. Translation gives CASSEGQGSGYTF.

This clonotype has at least ten counts. V gene TRBV27 combines with J gene TRBJ1-1; a weak D match, TRBD1 (5 bases). This CDR3 is 13 amino acids long. The V end was cut by 7 bases, the J end by 1 base, with 10 bases between. Germline V gene data show CDR1 as MNHEY and CDR2 as SMNVEV (reference sequence). CDR3 in DNA: TGTGCCAGCACCACAACAGGGAACACTGAAGCTTTCTTT. Translation: CASTTTGNTEAFF.

This clonotype has a count of ten or more. The J gene is TRBJ1-5, the V gene TRBV28; D uncertain. The CDR3 covers 12 residues. Germline V gene lookup returns CDR1 MDHEN and CDR2 SYDVKM. The V and J ends lost 3 bases and 7 bases respectively, with 7 bases between them. The CDR3 is CASSFLEQPQHF. CDR3 sequence (DNA): TGTGCCAGCAGTTTTTTAGAGCAGCCCCAGCATTTT.

This clonotype occurred many times. The gene calls are TRBV24-1 and TRBJ2-1, with D uncertain. Deletions cut 4 bases from V and 3 bases from J, with 12 bases between. Looked up from germline, CDR1 is KGHDR and CDR2 is SFDVKD. CDR3 length: 15 residues. Here the CDR3 reads CATSDLYSGYNEQFF. The DNA of the CDR3 is TGTGCCACCAGTGACCTATACTCCGGCTACAATGAGCAGTTCTTC.

In this sample, this clonotype turned up many times. V gene TRBV20-1 combines with J gene TRBJ2-7, with TRBD2 as a possible D gene (6 bases). V dropped 3 bases and J dropped 3 bases, with 12 bases sitting between them. From germline, CDR1 is DFQATT and CDR2 SNEGSKA (reference sequence). There are 13 residues in the CDR3. CDR3 amino acids: CSASGEDVYEQYF. The CDR3 DNA sequence: TGCAGTGCTAGCGGGGAGGACGTCTACGAGCAGTACTTC.

This clonotype has at least ten counts. The chain is built from TRBV7-2 and TRBJ2-1; the D is unclear. Germline V gene sequence: CDR1 SGHTA, CDR2 FQGNSA. Trimming removed 0 bases from V and 6 bases from J, with 12 bases in between. The CDR3 contains 15 residues. CDR3 loop: CASSLARFTVNEQFF. The CDR3 nucleotides are TGTGCCAGCAGCTTAGCCCGGTTCACCGTCAATGAGCAGTTCTTC. Combining the CDR3 with reference TRBV7-2 and TRBJ2-1 gives the whole variable domain GAGVSQSPSNKVTEKGKDVELRCDPISGHTALYWYRQSLGQGLEFLIYFQGNSAPDKSGLPSDRFSAERTGGSVSTLTIQRTQQEDSAVYLCASSLARFTVNEQFFGPGTRLTVL.

On this clonotype itself: A clone one base away is much larger, so this may be a read error. The chain uses TRBV10-3 and TRBJ1-1; D ambiguous. The CDR3 runs to 13 residues. Germline-derived CDR1 and CDR2 are ENHRY and SYGVKD. The CDR3 bases are TGTGCCATCAGTGCTGCAGCGAACACTGAAGCTTCCTTT. Protein sequence: CAISAAANTEASF.

Comment on this clonotype: With a far larger clone one base away, a read error is the likely cause. CDR3 residues: CASSLEQADRGELFF. CDR3 sequence (DNA): TGCGCCAGCAGCTTGGAACAGGCCGATCGGGGGGAGCTGTTTTTT. The chain recombines TRBV7-9 with TRBJ2-2; the D gene is possibly TRBD1 (5 bases). The CDR3 is 15 residues long. Germline lookup yields CDR1 SEHNR and CDR2 FQNEAQ (reference sequence).